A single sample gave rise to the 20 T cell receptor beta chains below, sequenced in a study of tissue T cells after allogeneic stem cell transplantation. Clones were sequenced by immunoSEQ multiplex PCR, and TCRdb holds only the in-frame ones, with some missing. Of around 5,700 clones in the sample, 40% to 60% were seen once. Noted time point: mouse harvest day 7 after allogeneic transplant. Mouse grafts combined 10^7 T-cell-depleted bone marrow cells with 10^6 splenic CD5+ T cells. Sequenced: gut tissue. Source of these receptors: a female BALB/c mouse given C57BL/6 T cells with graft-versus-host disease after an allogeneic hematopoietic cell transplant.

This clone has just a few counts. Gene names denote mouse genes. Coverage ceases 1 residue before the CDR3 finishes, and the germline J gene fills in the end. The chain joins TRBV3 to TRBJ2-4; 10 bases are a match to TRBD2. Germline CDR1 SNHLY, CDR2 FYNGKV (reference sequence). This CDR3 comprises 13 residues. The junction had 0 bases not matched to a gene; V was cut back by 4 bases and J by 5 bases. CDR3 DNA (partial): TGTGCCAGCAGCTGGACTGGGGGAAACACCTTGTAC. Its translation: CASSWTGGNTLY. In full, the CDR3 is CASSWTGGNTLYF. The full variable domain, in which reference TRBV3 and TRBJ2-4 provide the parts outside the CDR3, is GPKVLQIPSHQIIDMGQMVTLNCDPVSNHLYFYWYKQILGQQMEFLVNFYNGKVMEKSKLFKDQFSVERPDGSYFTLKIQPTALEDSAVYFCASSWTGGNTLYFGAGTRLSVL.

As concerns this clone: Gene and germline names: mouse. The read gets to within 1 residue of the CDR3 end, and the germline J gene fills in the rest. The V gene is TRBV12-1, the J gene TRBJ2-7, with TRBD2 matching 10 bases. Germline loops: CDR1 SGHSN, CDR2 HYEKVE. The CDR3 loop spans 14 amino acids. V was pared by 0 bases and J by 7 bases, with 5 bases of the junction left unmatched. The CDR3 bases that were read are TGTGCCAGCTCTCTCGCTGGGGGGGCGCTCGAACAGTAC. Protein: CASSLAGGALEQY. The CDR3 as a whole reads CASSLAGGALEQYF.

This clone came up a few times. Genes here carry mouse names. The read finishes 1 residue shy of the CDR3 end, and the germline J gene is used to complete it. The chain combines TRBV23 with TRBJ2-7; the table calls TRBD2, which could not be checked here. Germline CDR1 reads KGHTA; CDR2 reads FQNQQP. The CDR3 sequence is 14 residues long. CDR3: CSSSQGLGLYEQYF. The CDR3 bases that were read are TGCTCCAGCAGCCAGGGACTGGGGCTCTATGAACAGTAC.

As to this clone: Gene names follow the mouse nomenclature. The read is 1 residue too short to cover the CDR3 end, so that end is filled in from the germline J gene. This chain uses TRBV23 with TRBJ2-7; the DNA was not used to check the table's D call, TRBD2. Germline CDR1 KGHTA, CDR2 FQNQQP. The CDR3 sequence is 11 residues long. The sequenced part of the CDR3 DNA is TGCTCCAGCAGGCGGACTTTTGAACAGTAC. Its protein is CSSRRTFEQY. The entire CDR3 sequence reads CSSRRTFEQYF.

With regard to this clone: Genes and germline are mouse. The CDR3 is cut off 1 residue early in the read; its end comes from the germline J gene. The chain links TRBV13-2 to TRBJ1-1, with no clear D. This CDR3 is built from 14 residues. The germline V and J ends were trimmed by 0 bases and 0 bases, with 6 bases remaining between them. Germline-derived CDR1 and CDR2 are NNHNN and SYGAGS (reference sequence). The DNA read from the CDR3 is TGTGCCAGCGGTGATGCCACAGCAAACACAGAAGTCTTC. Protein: CASGDATANTEVF. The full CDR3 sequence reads CASGDATANTEVFF.

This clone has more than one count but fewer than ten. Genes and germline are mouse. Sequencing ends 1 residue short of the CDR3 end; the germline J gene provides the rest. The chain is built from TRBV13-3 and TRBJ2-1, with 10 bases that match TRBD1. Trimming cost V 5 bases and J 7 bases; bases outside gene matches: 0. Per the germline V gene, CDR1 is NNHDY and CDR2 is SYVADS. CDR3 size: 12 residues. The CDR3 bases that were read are TGTGCCAGCAGGACAGGGGGCGCTGAGCAGTTC. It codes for CASRTGGAEQF. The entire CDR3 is CASRTGGAEQFF.

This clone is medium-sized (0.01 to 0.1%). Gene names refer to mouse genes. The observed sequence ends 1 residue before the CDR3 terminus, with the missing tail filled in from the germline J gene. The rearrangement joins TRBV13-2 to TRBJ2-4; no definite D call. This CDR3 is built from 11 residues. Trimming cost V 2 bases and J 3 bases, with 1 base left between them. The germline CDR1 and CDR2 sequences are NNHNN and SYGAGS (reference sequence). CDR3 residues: CASGEQNTLYF. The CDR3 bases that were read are TGTGCCAGCGGTGAACAAAACACCTTGTAC.

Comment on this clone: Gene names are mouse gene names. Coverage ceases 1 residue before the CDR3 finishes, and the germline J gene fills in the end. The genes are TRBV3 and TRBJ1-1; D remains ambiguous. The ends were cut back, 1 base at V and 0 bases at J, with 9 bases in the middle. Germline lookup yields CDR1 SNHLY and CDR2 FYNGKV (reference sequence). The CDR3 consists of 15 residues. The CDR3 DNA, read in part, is TGTGCCAGCAGCTTAGTGGCAGTTGCAAACACAGAAGTCTTC. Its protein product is CASSLVAVANTEVF. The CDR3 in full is CASSLVAVANTEVFF.

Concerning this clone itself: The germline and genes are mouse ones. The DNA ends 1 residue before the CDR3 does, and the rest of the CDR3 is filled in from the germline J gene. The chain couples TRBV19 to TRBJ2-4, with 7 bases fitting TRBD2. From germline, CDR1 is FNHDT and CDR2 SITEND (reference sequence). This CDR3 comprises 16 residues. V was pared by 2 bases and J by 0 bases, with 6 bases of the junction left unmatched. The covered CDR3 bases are TGTGCCAGCAGTATCATCCGGGGGGGAAGTCAAAACACCTTGTAC. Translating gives CASSIIRGGSQNTLY. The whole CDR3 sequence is CASSIIRGGSQNTLYF.

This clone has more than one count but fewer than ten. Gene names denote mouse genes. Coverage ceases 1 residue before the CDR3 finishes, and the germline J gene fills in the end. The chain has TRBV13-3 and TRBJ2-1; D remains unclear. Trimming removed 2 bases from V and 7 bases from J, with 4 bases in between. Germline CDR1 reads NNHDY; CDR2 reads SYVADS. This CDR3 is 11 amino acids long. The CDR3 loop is CASSDRAEQFF. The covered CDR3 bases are TGTGCCAGCAGTGACAGGGCTGAGCAGTTC.

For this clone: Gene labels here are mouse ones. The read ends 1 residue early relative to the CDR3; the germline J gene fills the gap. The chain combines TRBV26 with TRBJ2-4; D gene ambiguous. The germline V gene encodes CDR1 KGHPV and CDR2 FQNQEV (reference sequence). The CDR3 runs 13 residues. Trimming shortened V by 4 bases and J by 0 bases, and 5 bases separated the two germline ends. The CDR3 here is CASSHPSQNTLYF. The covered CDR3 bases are TGTGCCAGCAGTCACCCTAGTCAAAACACCTTGTAC.

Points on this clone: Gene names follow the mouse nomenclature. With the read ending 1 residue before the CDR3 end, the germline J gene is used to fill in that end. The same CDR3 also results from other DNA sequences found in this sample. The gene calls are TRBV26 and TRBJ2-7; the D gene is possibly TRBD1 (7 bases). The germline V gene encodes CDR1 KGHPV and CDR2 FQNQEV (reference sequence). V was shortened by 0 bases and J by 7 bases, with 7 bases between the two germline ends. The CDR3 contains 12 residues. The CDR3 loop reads CASSLSGGEQYF. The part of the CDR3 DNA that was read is TGTGCCAGCAGTCTGTCAGGGGGCGAACAGTAC.

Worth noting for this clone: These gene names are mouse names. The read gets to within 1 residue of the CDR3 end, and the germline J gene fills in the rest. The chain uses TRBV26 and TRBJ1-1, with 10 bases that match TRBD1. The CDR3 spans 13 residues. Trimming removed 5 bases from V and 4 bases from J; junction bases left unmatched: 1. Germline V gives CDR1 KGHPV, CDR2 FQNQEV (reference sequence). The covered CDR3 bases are TGTGCCAGCAGTAGGGACAGGGGCACAGAAGTCTTC. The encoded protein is CASSRDRGTEVF. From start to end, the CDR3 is CASSRDRGTEVFF. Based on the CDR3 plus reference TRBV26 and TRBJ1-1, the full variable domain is NSKVIQTPRYLVKGQGQKAKMRCIPEKGHPVVFWYQQNKNNEFKFLINFQNQEVLQQIDMTEKRFSAECPSNSPCSLEIQSSEAGDSALYLCASSRDRGTEVFFGKGTRLTVV.

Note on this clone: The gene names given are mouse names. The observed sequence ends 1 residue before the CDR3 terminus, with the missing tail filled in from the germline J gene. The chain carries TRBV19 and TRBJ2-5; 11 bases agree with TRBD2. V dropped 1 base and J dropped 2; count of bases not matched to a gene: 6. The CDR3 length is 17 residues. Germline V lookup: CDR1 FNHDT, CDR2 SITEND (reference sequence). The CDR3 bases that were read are TGTGCCAGCAGTATACACTGGGGGGGCGGCGGCCAAGACACCCAGTAC. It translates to CASSIHWGGGGQDTQY. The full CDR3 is CASSIHWGGGGQDTQYF.

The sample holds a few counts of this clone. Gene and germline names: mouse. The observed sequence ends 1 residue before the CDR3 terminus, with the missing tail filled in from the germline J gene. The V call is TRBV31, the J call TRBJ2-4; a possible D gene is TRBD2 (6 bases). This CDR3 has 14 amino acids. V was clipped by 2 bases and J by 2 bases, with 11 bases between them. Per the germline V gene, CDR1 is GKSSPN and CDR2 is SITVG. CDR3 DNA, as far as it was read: TGTGCCTGGAGTGCGGGACTTTTTCAAAACACCTTGTAC. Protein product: CAWSAGLFQNTLY. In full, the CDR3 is CAWSAGLFQNTLYF. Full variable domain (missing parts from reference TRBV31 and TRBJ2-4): AQTIHQWPVAEIKAVGSPLSLGCTIKGKSSPNLYWYWQATGGTLQQLFYSITVGQVESVVQLNLSASRPKDDQFILSTEKLLLSHSGFYLCAWSAGLFQNTLYFGAGTRLSVL.

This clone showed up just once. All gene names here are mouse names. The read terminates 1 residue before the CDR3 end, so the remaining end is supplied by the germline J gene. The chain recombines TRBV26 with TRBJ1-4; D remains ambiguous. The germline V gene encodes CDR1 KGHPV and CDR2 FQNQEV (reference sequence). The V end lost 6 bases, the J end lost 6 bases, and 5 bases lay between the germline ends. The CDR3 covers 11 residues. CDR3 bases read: TGTGCCAGCAGCGGGGACGAAAGATTATTT. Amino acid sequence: CASSGDERLF. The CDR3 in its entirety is CASSGDERLFF.

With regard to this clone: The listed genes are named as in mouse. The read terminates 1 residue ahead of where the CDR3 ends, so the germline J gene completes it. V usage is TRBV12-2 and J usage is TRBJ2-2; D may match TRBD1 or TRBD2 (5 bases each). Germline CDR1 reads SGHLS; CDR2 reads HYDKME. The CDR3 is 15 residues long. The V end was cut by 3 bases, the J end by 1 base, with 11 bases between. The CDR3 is CASSGRDGNTGQLYF. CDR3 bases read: TGTGCCAGCTCTGGCCGGGACGGAAACACCGGGCAGCTCTAC. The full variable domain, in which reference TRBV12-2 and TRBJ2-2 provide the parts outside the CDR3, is NSGVVQSPRYIIKGKGERSILKCIPISGHLSVAWYQQTQGQELKFFIQHYDKMERDKGNLPSRFSVQQFDDYHSEMNMSALELEDSAVYFCASSGRDGNTGQLYFGEGSKLTVL.

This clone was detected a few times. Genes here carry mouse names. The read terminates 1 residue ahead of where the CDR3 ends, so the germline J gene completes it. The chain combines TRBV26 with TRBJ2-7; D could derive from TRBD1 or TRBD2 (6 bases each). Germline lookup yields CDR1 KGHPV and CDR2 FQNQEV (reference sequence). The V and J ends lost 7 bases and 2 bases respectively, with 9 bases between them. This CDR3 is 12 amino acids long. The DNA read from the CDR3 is TGTGCCAGCACCGGGGGCGCCTATGAACAGTAC. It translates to CASTGGAYEQY. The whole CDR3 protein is CASTGGAYEQYF. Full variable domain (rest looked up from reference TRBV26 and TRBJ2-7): NSKVIQTPRYLVKGQGQKAKMRCIPEKGHPVVFWYQQNKNNEFKFLINFQNQEVLQQIDMTEKRFSAECPSNSPCSLEIQSSEAGDSALYLCASTGGAYEQYFGPGTRLTVL.

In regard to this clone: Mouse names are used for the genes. CDR3 DNA (partial): TGTGCCAGCACCCCGGGACAGGGGTATAATTCGCCCCTCTAC. Protein: CASTPGQGYNSPLY. From start to end, the CDR3 is CASTPGQGYNSPLYF. The chain combines TRBV19 with TRBJ1-6; 10 positions match TRBD1. The read ends 1 residue early relative to the CDR3; the germline J gene fills the gap. TRBJ1-6 carries the ORF label, with uncertain function. CDR3 size: 15 residues. The germline gives CDR1 FNHDT, CDR2 SITEND (reference sequence). V dropped 6 bases and J dropped 4; count of bases not matched to a gene: 4.

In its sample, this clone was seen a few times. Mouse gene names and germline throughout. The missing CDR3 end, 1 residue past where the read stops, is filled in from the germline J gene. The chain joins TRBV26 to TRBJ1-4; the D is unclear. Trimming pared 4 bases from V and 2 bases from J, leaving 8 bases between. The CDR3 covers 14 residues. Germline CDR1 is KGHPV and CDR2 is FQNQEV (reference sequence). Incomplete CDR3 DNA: TGTGCCAGCAGTCCCGGCGGGTCCAACGAAAGATTATTT. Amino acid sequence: CASSPGGSNERLF. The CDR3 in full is CASSPGGSNERLFF.